The 2 T cell receptor beta chains below come from one sample, sequenced in a study of spatial heterogeneity in lung cancer. TCRdb fed the 5' RACE reads into MiXCR, producing one record per CDR3 protein. This table holds some 37,000 distinct CDR3 sequences, 6% to 8% found once. Time point defined: sample taken at primary tumor resection. The source material was PBMCs, sampled at surgery. These receptors all stem from a male donor with early-stage non-small cell lung cancer.

This clonotype was seen ten or more times. The chain joins TRBV29-1 to TRBJ2-3; D not resolved. The CDR3 length is 13 residues. Germline values: CDR1 SQVTM, CDR2 ANQGSEA. Deletions cut 6 bases from V and 9 bases from J, with 19 bases between. CDR3 loop: CSVDGHLRGTQYF. Written as DNA, the CDR3 is TGCAGCGTGGATGGTCACCTAAGAGGAACGCAGTATTTT.

This clonotype occurred many times. This sequence joins TRBV30 and TRBJ2-5; D possibly corresponds to TRBD2 (6 bases). V was shortened by 3 bases and J by 3 bases, with 11 bases between the two germline ends. Per the germline V gene, CDR1 is GTSNPN and CDR2 is SVGIG (reference sequence). The CDR3 length is 13 residues. Here the CDR3 reads CAWRKKREETQYF. The CDR3 bases are TGTGCCTGGAGGAAGAAGCGGGAAGAGACCCAGTACTTC.